A selection of T cell receptor beta chains follows, all from one sample in a study of preoperative IRX-2 immunotherapy in early breast cancer. Using immunoSEQ multiplex PCR, the repertoire was profiled, and TCRdb retains in-frame clones only, with some absent. The sample lists tens of thousands of clones; 85% to 95% were seen once. This sample comprised tumor tissue, obtained after IRX-2 immunotherapy. The receptors shown here come from a human donor with breast cancer. CDR3s include the opening cysteine and the closing phenylalanine or tryptophan. Fields, in order: clone size, J gene, V gene, D gene, CDR3 protein, CDR3 DNA. A D gene is named only where the DNA matches it firmly. Expanded clones are given a class, and other clones once, few, many or no size at all.

-,TRBJ2-1,TRBV5-4,-,CASSLGGTSSNEQFF,TGTGCCAGCAGCTTGGGTGGGACATCCTCGAATGAGCAGTTCTTC
-,TRBJ1-4,TRBV27,-,CASSPRGRGGEKLFF,TGTGCCAGCAGCCCCCGTGGCAGGGGCGGAGAAAAACTGTTTTTT
once,TRBJ1-3,TRBV19,-,CASREGGSGNTIYF,TGTGCCAGTAGGGAGGGGGGCTCTGGAAACACCATATATTTT
-,TRBJ2-3,TRBV18,-,CASSPPSTDTQYF,TGTGCCAGCTCACCCCCTAGCACAGATACGCAGTATTTT
-,TRBJ2-3,TRBV5-1,TRBD2,CASSLGLAGGRTDTQYF,TGCGCCAGCAGCTTGGGACTAGCGGGGGGGAGAACAGATACGCAGTATTTT
-,TRBJ2-3,TRBV6-5,-,CASRGAAADTQYF,TGTGCCAGCCGCGGGGCGGCCGCAGATACGCAGTATTTT
-,TRBJ2-3,TRBV7-6,-,CASSPIRQTDTQYF,TGTGCCAGCAGCCCCATTCGGCAAACGGATACGCAGTATTTT
-,TRBJ1-5,TRBV7-9,-,CASSRTGSNQPQHF,TGTGCCAGCAGTCGAACAGGGAGCAATCAGCCCCAGCATTTT
-,TRBJ2-5,TRBV27,-,CASSRDVSETQYF,TGTGCCAGCAGTCGGGACGTCTCAGAGACCCAGTACTTC
-,TRBJ1-2,TRBV9,TRBD1,CASSAYYGTGGSNGYTF,TGTGCCAGCAGCGCCTATTACGGGACAGGGGGCTCAAATGGCTACACCTTC
-,TRBJ1-5,TRBV6-5,TRBD1,CASSPGQFLNQPQHF,TGTGCCAGCAGTCCGGGACAGTTTCTCAATCAGCCCCAGCATTTT
once,TRBJ2-2,TRBV27,TRBD1,CASTGTGVHTGELFF,TGTGCCAGCACCGGGACAGGAGTCCACACCGGGGAGCTGTTTTTT
few,TRBJ1-2,TRBV30,-,CAWASYGYTF,TGTGCCTGGGCGTCATATGGCTACACCTTC
medium-sized,TRBJ2-2,TRBV6-5,-,CASSPRLVRTGELFF,TGTGCCAGCAGTCCCCGACTAGTTCGGACCGGGGAGCTGTTTTTT
-,TRBJ2-7,TRBV19,-,CASSIGSGHISYEQYF,TGTGCCAGTAGTATAGGTAGCGGCCATATCTCCTACGAGCAGTACTTC
-,TRBJ1-2,TRBV6-6,TRBD1,CASSRRQGDGYTF,TGTGCCAGCAGTCGCCGACAGGGTGATGGCTACACCTTC
-,TRBJ2-3,TRBV9,-,CASSVAEGAGTDTQYF,TGTGCCAGCAGCGTAGCCGAGGGAGCTGGTACAGATACGCAGTATTTT
medium-sized,TRBJ2-7,TRBV5-4,TRBD1,CASSWDRGTYEQYF,TGTGCCAGCAGCTGGGACAGGGGGACCTACGAGCAGTACTTC
-,TRBJ2-7,TRBV7-3,TRBD2,CASSSQSSGRNEQYF,TGTGCCAGCAGCTCCCAATCTAGCGGGAGAAACGAGCAGTACTTC
-,TRBJ1-3,TRBV6-5,-,CARRGRGADGNTIYF,TGTGCCAGGAGGGGGAGGGGCGCCGATGGAAACACCATATATTTT
-,TRBJ1-3,TRBV4-1,-,CASSQDQGRNSGNTIYF,TGCGCCAGCAGCCAAGATCAGGGCAGGAACTCTGGAAACACCATATATTTT
once,TRBJ1-4,TRBV18,-,CASSPQSPTVKKLFF,TGTGCCAGCTCACCACAAAGTCCCACCGTAAAAAAACTGTTTTTT
-,TRBJ1-2,TRBV11-2,-,CASSLVKDYGYTF,TGTGCCAGCAGCTTAGTTAAAGACTATGGCTACACCTTC
-,TRBJ1-2,TRBV7-2,-,CASSLPWDGENGYTF,TGTGCCAGCAGCTTACCATGGGACGGGGAGAATGGCTACACCTTC
-,TRBJ1-4,TRBV19,-,CASIPSARTNEKLFF,TGTGCCAGCATACCGAGTGCTCGTACTAATGAAAAACTGTTTTTT
-,TRBJ2-7,TRBV9,-,CASSGGDSTYEQYF,TGTGCCAGCAGCGGAGGGGACTCCACATACGAGCAGTACTTC
-,TRBJ2-3,TRBV6-4,-,CASSDSGEGTQYF,TGTGCCAGCAGTGACTCCGGCGAGGGTACGCAGTATTTT
-,TRBJ1-1,TRBV5-4,-,CASSLDTFLYRTVNTEAFF,TGTGCCAGCAGCTTGGACACTTTCCTTTACCGGACGGTTAACACTGAAGCTTTCTTT
-,TRBJ2-7,TRBV6-5,TRBD2,CASTAGGVYEQYF,TGTGCCAGCACCGCTGGGGGGGTCTACGAGCAGTACTTC
-,TRBJ2-1,TRBV4-1,TRBD2,CASSQGPGLAYYNEQFF,TGCGCCAGCAGCCAAGGACCGGGACTAGCTTATTACAATGAGCAGTTCTTC
-,TRBJ1-4,TRBV2,-,CASSGGRTNEKLFF,TGTGCCAGCAGTGGGGGGCGGACTAATGAAAAACTGTTTTTT
-,TRBJ2-4,TRBV7-9,TRBD1,CASSPGQGIAKNIQYF,TGTGCCAGCAGCCCTGGACAGGGCATAGCCAAAAACATTCAGTACTTC
few,TRBJ1-2,TRBV18,-,CASSPRDYGYTF,TGTGCCAGCTCACCAAGGGACTATGGCTACACCTTC
-,TRBJ2-7,TRBV18,-,CASSPGSSYEQYF,TGTGCCAGCTCGCCCGGGAGCTCCTACGAGCAGTACTTC
once,TRBJ1-2,TRBV9,TRBD1,CASSVSAGTGRYGYTF,TGTGCCAGCAGCGTAAGTGCCGGGACAGGGAGATATGGCTACACCTTC
-,TRBJ1-2,TRBV16,-,CASSRQANYGYTF,TGTGCCAGCAGCCGCCAGGCTAACTATGGCTACACCTTC
-,TRBJ2-7,TRBV5-4,-,CASRDGGPFGEQYF,TGTGCCAGCAGAGACGGGGGGCCCTTTGGGGAGCAGTACTTC
-,TRBJ1-1,TRBV7-6,-,CASQEALHTEAFF,TGTGCCAGCCAGGAGGCTCTCCACACTGAAGCTTTCTTT
-,TRBJ1-5,TRBV11-2,-,CASSLRARQVNQPQHF,TGTGCCAGCAGCTTAAGGGCCAGACAGGTCAATCAGCCCCAGCATTTT
-,TRBJ2-3,TRBV7-9,-,CASSWGGTDTQYF,TGTGCCAGCAGCTGGGGGGGCACAGATACGCAGTATTTT
-,TRBJ2-7,TRBV29-1,TRBD1,CSVSRDRYEQYF,TGCAGCGTGTCCCGGGACAGATACGAGCAGTACTTC
once,TRBJ2-5,TRBV7-2,TRBD1,CASSFYRQGRETQYF,TGTGCCAGCAGCTTCTACAGACAGGGTCGAGAGACCCAGTACTTC
-,TRBJ2-7,TRBV5-6,-,CASNFRGALPYEQYF,TGTGCCAGCAACTTTCGGGGCGCACTGCCCTACGAGCAGTACTTC